This T cell receptor beta chain was captured by sequencing in a study of blood T cell repertoires in COVID-19. Trimming left V 4 bases short and J 6 bases short, with 17 bases between. CDR3 length: 15 amino acids. The germline V gene encodes CDR1 MDHEN and CDR2 SYDVKM. Profiled with immunoSEQ multiplex PCR; TCRdb holds only in-frame clones, not every one. The sample shows about 200,000 clones, around nine tenths of them seen only once. Sequences were obtained from peripheral blood. The TCR was taken from a man aged 50 or older with acute or convalescent COVID-19. The chain recombines TRBV28 with TRBJ2-3; possible D gene TRBD2, 6 bases. CDR3 sequence: CASSSLKSGWDTQYF. The CDR3 DNA sequence: TGTGCCAGCAGTTCTTTAAAGAGCGGGTGGGATACGCAGTATTTT.